The following is a T cell receptor beta chain sequence with its context. Antigen: not known. The data belong to a study of shared clonotypes between healthy human individuals. Study findings and constraints: The study drew on few donors, limiting represented genetic and exposure-history diversity.

Into CD45RA+ naive and CD45RA-negative memory subsets, the CD4+ cells were split. The V end lost 2 bases, the J end lost 8 bases, and 15 bases lay between the germline ends. Germline CDR1 SEHNR, CDR2 FQNEAQ (reference sequence). This CDR3 is 14 amino acids long. Data came from immunoSEQ multiplex PCR; TCRdb stores just in-frame clones and leaves some out. This table holds 1,500,000 or so clones, 98% found once. The sequenced material came from naive CD4+ T cells sorted from blood. The subset: CD45RA+ positively selected. The sequence was collected from a man aged 30-40 years in good health. The chain combines TRBV7-9 with TRBJ1-1, with D hard to call. The CDR3 here is CASSLMAGDGEAFF. For the CDR3, the DNA is TGTGCCAGCAGCTTAATGGCCGGCGACGGAGAAGCTTTCTTT.